This TCR beta chain was sequenced during a study of blood T cell repertoires in COVID-19. About the research overall: Italy, Spain and the United States were the sources of the convalescent and acute COVID-19 samples. Sources were T cells, B-cell-depleted T cells, or PBMCs; the material itself was cDNA or gDNA.

With 1 base removed from V and 0 bases from J, the gap between germline ends came to 7 bases. The CDR3 has 14 amino acids. Germline loops: CDR1 GTSNPN, CDR2 SVGIG (reference sequence). Original processing notes: Reference gene primer amplification gave nucleated cell count estimates. The repertoire was sequenced with immunoSEQ multiplex PCR; TCRdb's copy has only in-frame clones and lacks some. The DNA was the basis for D and trimming; V, J and clone size are from that table. The sample shows 97,000 or so clones, approximately 86% of them seen only once. The sequenced sample consisted of peripheral blood. The gene calls are TRBV30 and TRBJ1-5; D uncertain. The origin of this receptor is a middle-aged man with active or convalescent COVID-19. The chain's CDR3 is CAWSGATSNQPQHF. The CDR3 DNA sequence: TGTGCCTGGAGTGGGGCGACTAGCAATCAGCCCCAGCATTTT.